The text below deals with one T cell receptor beta chain. A single base separates this from a much larger clone, so it may be a read error. Per the germline V gene, CDR1 is MNHNY and CDR2 is SVGAGI (reference sequence). This CDR3 contains 14 residues. These data belong to a study of tumor-infiltrating lymphocytes in primary liver carcinoma. Production of TCR beta cDNA used around 0.45 ug total RNA together with a constant-region primer. Three rounds of nested multiplex PCR with slightly modified ARM-PCR produced TCR beta libraries. Two initial PCR rounds of around 10 cycles each paired TRBV1-TRBV30 forward primers with a C-beta reverse primer. TCRdb itself ran the multiplex PCR reads through MiXCR, one entry per CDR3 protein. The repertoire holds approximately 340,000 distinct CDR3 sequences, with about 61% as singletons. Germline DNA was extracted alongside blood RNA, which was obtained from unsorted whole blood.

The chain couples TRBV6-6 to TRBJ1-2; no firm D call. The source of this sequence is a man between 40 and 49 years old with primary liver carcinoma and hepatitis B virus infection. Sequences were obtained from peripheral blood. The CDR3 loop reads CARSYAETNYGYTF. The CDR3 coding sequence is TGTGCCAGAAGTTACGCAGAGACTAACTATGGCTACACCTTC.